One and the same sample provided the 17 T cell receptor beta chains below, sequenced in a study of T cell responses to AZD1222 COVID-19 vaccine (TCRdb year 2021). Receptor amplification or capture employed the immunoSEQ multiplex PCR assay. Here the immuneACCESS table is served through TCRdb, limited to in-frame sequences with V and J called. Missing clones are a known gap in these copies; in checked studies unresolved V genes cover under half, and the rest lacks a known reason. This sample has roughly 160,000 clones in its table, and 94% of those were observed once. Approximately 0.6% of the sample is in the top ten clones. What the time point label conveys for this sample: baseline before first vaccination. This sample comprised peripheral blood, obtained on day 0 of AZD1222 vaccination. The receptors shown here come from an adult in good health.

The chain joins TRBV28 to TRBJ1-1, with a weak D call TRBD1 (6 bases). Germline V gene data show CDR1 as MDHEN and CDR2 as SYDVKM. Trimming stripped 7 bases from V and 0 bases from J, with 18 bases between. This CDR3 region has 16 residues. CDR3 nucleotides: TGTGCCAGCAATGACCTACAGGGTTTATTGAACACTGAAGCTTTCTTT. Its protein product is CASNDLQGLLNTEAFF.

The chain combines TRBV27 with TRBJ1-4, with TRBD1 identical over 9 bases. Germline trimming cut 7 bases from V and 7 bases from J; bases unmatched to any gene: 10. From germline, CDR1 is MNHEY and CDR2 SMNVEV (reference sequence). This CDR3 is 15 amino acids long. The chain's CDR3 is CASKTQGASGEKLFF. CDR3 sequence (DNA): TGTGCCAGCAAGACACAGGGGGCGTCCGGTGAAAAACTGTTTTTT.

J is TRBJ1-3 and V is TRBV11-2, with D perhaps TRBD1 (5 bases). CDR3 size: 14 residues. V was trimmed by 8 bases and J by 3 bases, leaving 14 bases between them. CDR1 is SGHAT and CDR2 is FQNNGV in the germline V gene. The CDR3 nucleotides are TGTGCCAGCCTCCCCGGACACGGTGGAAACACCATATATTTT. It is translated as CASLPGHGGNTIYF.

The chain joins TRBV6-5 to TRBJ2-1, with D possibly matching TRBD1 (6 bases). The V end was cut by 7 bases, the J end by 1 base, with 8 bases between. This CDR3 spans 13 amino acids. CDR1 and CDR2 from the germline V gene are MNHEY and SVGAGI. CDR3 coding DNA: TGTGCCAGCAAGGACAGTTCCTACAATGAGCAGTTCTTC. Residues: CASKDSSYNEQFF.

Here the CDR3 DNA reads TGCGCCAGCAGCTTGACCCACCCCGCCTCTGGAAACACCATATATTTT. Residues: CASSLTHPASGNTIYF. The chain employs TRBV5-1 and TRBJ1-3; no definite D call. This CDR3 spans 16 amino acids. Trimming removed 1 base at V and 0 bases at J, with 11 bases between. Germline CDR1 is SGHRS and CDR2 is YFSETQ.

The chain links TRBV3-1 (or the pseudogene TRBV3-2) to TRBJ1-2; D is undetermined. This CDR3 spans 13 amino acids. CDR1 LGHDT and CDR2 YNNKEL come from the germline V gene (reference sequence). V was trimmed by 4 bases and J by 8 bases, leaving 14 bases between them. The CDR3 spells CASSPRVGLGYTF. The DNA of the CDR3 is TGTGCCAGCAGCCCTCGTGTTGGATTAGGCTACACCTTC.

To note about this clone: Other DNA sequences in this specimen translate into the identical CDR3. The genes are TRBV12-3 or TRBV12-4 and TRBJ2-3; D is ambiguous. The CDR3 is 13 residues long. The V end was cut by 3 bases, the J end by 4 bases, with 8 bases between. In DNA, the CDR3 is TGTGCCAGCAGTTTGGCTGGGGCAGATACGCAGTATTTT. Protein: CASSLAGADTQYF.

This clone occurred once. The rearrangement uses TRBV11-2 and TRBJ2-7, with 12 bases aligning to TRBD2. The CDR3 is 16 amino acids. Germline lookup yields CDR1 SGHAT and CDR2 FQNNGV. V trimming: 6 bases; J trimming: 3 bases; junction bases outside the gene matches: 9. CDR3 residues: CASRFRLAGVDYEQYF. Here the CDR3 DNA reads TGTGCCAGCAGATTCCGACTAGCGGGAGTAGACTACGAGCAGTACTTC.

The chain joins TRBV12-2 to TRBJ2-7. TRBV12-2 is shown as a pseudogene. This CDR3 region has 14 residues. The CDR3 is CASRLVGSAYEQYF. CDR3 nucleotides: TGTGCAAGTCGCTTAGTGGGTTCGGCCTACGAGCAGTACTTC.

The chain uses TRBV3-1 (or the pseudogene TRBV3-2) and TRBJ2-7; 8 bases line up with TRBD2. Per germline, CDR1 LGHDT and CDR2 YNNKEL (reference sequence). Trimming cost V 4 bases and J 2 bases; bases outside gene matches: 7. The CDR3 is 15 amino acids. The CDR3 protein is CASSRISSGPYEQYF. As DNA, the CDR3 is TGTGCCAGCAGCCGCATATCTAGCGGGCCCTACGAGCAGTACTTC.

The chain carries TRBV5-1 and TRBJ1-1; no clear D gene. The CDR3 length is 16 residues. Trimming shortened V by 4 bases and J by 6 bases, and 22 bases separated the two germline ends. Per germline, CDR1 SGHRS and CDR2 YFSETQ. The CDR3 spells CASSPDGLPPRAEAFF. CDR3 nucleotides: TGCGCCAGCAGCCCGGACGGTCTCCCCCCTCGAGCTGAAGCTTTCTTT.

The chain carries TRBV5-1 and TRBJ1-1; weak D call: TRBD1 (5 bases). This CDR3 comprises 14 residues. Trimming removed 4 bases from V and 5 bases from J, with 15 bases in between. The germline V gene has CDR1 SGHRS and CDR2 YFSETQ. The CDR3 sequence: CASSPGQGLTEAFF. The CDR3 coding sequence is TGCGCCAGCAGCCCCGGGCAGGGATTGACTGAAGCTTTCTTT.

The chain carries TRBV28 and TRBJ2-1, with a tentative D call TRBD2 (6 bases). CDR1 MDHEN and CDR2 SYDVKM come from the germline V gene. Trimming pared 4 bases from V and 6 bases from J, leaving 16 bases between. The CDR3 runs to 15 residues. In DNA, the CDR3 is TGTGCCAGCAGTTCCCGGGTAGCGGCCCTCAATGAGCAGTTCTTC. This translates into CASSSRVAALNEQFF.

The J gene is TRBJ2-7, the V gene TRBV6-1; no clear D gene. CDR3 length: 15 residues. The germline CDR1 and CDR2 sequences are MNHNS and SASEGT. V gave up 3 bases and J gave up 5 bases, with 17 bases separating them. The CDR3 is CASSDPWQPPDEQYF. CDR3 in DNA: TGTGCCAGCAGTGATCCTTGGCAACCCCCCGACGAGCAGTACTTC.

The chain carries TRBV11-2 and TRBJ1-2; weak D call: TRBD1 (6 bases). The CDR3 is 12 amino acids. Trimming removed 2 bases at V and 12 bases at J, with 13 bases between. CDR1 is SGHAT and CDR2 is FQNNGV in the germline V gene. CDR3 in amino acids: CASSLYRDKDTF. The CDR3 DNA sequence: TGTGCCAGCAGCTTATACAGGGATAAGGACACCTTC. Combining the CDR3 with reference TRBV11-2 and TRBJ1-2 gives the whole variable domain EAGVAQSPRYKIIEKRQSVAFWCNPISGHATLYWYQQILGQGPKLLIQFQNNGVVDDSQLPKDRFSAERLKGVDSTLKIQPAKLEDSAVYLCASSLYRDKDTFGSGTRLTVV.

The chain combines TRBV3-1 (or the pseudogene TRBV3-2) with TRBJ1-6; D not resolved. The V gene lost 1 base and the J gene lost 16 bases, with 11 bases spanning the gap. Per the germline V gene, CDR1 is LGHDT and CDR2 is YNNKEL (reference sequence). This CDR3 is built from 12 residues. The CDR3 sequence: CASSQVVTILHF. DNA for the CDR3: TGTGCCAGCAGCCAAGTTGTAACTATTCTCCACTTT.

This chain joins TRBV11-2 and TRBJ1-4; D gene unclear. There are 16 residues in the CDR3. Germline CDR1 and CDR2: SGHAT and FQNNGV. With 1 base removed from V and 5 bases from J, the gap between germline ends came to 14 bases. Written as DNA, the CDR3 is TGTGCCAGCAGCTTAGGGGTACGGCGGCAGAATGAAAAACTGTTTTTT. Encoded protein: CASSLGVRRQNEKLFF.